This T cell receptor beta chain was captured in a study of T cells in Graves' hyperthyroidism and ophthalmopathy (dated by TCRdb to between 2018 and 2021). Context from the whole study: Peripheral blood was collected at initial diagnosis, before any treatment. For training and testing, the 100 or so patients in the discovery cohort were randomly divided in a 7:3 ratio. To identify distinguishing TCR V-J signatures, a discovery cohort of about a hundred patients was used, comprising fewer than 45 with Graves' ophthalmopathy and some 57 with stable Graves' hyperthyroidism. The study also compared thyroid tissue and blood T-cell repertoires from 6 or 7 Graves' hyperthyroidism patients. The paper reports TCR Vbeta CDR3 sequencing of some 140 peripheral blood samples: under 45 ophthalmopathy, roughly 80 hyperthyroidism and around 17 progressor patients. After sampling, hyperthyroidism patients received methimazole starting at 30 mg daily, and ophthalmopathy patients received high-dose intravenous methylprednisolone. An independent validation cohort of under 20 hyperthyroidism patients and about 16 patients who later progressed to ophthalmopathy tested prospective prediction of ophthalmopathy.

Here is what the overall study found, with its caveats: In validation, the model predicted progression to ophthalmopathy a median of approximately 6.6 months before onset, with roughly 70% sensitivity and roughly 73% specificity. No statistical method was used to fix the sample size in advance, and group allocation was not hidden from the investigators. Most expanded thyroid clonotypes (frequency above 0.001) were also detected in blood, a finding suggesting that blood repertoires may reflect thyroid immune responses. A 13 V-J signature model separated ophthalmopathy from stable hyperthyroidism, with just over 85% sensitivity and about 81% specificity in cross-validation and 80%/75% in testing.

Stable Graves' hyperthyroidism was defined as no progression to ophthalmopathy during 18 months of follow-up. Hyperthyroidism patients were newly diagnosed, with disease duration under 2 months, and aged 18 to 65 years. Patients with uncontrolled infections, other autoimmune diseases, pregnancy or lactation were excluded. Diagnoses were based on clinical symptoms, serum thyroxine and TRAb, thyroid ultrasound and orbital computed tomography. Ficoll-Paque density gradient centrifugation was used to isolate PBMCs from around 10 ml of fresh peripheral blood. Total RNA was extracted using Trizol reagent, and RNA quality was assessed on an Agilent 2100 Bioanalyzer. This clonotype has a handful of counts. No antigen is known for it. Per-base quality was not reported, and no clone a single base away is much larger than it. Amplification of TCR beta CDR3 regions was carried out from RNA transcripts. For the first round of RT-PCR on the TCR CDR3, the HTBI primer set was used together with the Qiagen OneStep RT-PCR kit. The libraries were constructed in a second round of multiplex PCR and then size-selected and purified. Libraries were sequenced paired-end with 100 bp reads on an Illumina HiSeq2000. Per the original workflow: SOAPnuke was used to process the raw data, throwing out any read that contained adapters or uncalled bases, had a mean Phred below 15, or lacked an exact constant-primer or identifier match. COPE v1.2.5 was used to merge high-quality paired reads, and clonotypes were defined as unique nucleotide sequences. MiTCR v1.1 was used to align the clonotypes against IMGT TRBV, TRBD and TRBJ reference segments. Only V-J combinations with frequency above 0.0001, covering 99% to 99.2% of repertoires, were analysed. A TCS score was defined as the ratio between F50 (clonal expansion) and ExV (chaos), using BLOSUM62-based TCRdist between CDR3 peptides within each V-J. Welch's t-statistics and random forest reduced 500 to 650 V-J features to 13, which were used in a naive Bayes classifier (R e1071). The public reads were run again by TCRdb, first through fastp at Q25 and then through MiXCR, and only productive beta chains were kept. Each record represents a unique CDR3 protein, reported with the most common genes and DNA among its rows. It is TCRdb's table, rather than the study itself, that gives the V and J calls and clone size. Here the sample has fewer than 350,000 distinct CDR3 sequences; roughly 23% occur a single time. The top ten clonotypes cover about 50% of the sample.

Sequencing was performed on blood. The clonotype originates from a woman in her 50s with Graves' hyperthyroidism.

The CDR3 has the sequence CASSTFPGTGVIEQYF. DNA sequence: TGTGCCAGTAGTACTTTTCCCGGGACAGGGGTAATCGAGCAGTACTTC. Recombination joined TRBV19 with TRBJ2-7, and TRBD1 aligns with 10 junction nucleotides. CDR1 and CDR2 were assigned from the germline V gene (reference sequence) as LNHDA and SQIVND. Germline trimming amounts to 4 bases on V and 6 bases on J, with 12 as the count of junction bases outside the gene matches. The CDR3 spans 16 residues, from the cysteine through the phenylalanine. The only DNA kept is the CDR3, 48 bases in frame from the first base.